The 11 T cell receptor beta chains in this list originate from one sample, sequenced in a study of chemoradiotherapy in HPV16-positive cancers (dated by TCRdb to between 2021 and 2022). The library was obtained by the immunoSEQ multiplex PCR assay. The immuneACCESS repertoire file appears here via TCRdb, limited to in-frame rearrangements. These files lack a portion of the clones; in checked studies, under half of the deficit traces to unresolved V genes, and the cause of the others is not known. The table for this sample lists fewer than 40,000 clones; about 91% of them were counted only once. 4.8% of the sample lies in the top ten. The sample consisted of blood, taken from a patient who underwent chemoradiotherapy. These receptors all stem from a human donor with HPV-associated anogenital cancer.

The chain has TRBV27 and TRBJ2-3; D unclear. V was clipped by 3 bases and J by 6 bases, with 19 bases between them. The CDR3 has 16 residues. CDR1 is MNHEY, CDR2 SMNVEV, per germline (reference sequence). CDR3 protein: CASSFTPELVLDTQYF. DNA for the CDR3: TGTGCCAGCAGTTTCACGCCGGAGTTGGTCCTGGATACGCAGTATTTT.

This clone came up a few times. This chain joins TRBV6-4 and TRBJ1-3; the D is unclear. CDR3 length: 13 amino acids. Germline-derived CDR1 and CDR2 are MRHNA and SNTAGT. V dropped 4 bases and J dropped 8 bases, with 12 bases sitting between them. CDR3: CASSGKHIHTIYF. In DNA form, the CDR3 reads TGTGCCAGCAGTGGGAAGCACATACACACCATATATTTT.

The genes are TRBV6-5 and TRBJ1-2, with D hard to call. V lost 0 bases, J lost 3 bases, and 8 bases lay in between. This CDR3 has 14 residues. Looked up from germline, CDR1 is MNHEY and CDR2 is SVGAGI. The CDR3 spells CASSYSGMDYGYTF. The DNA of the CDR3 is TGTGCCAGCAGTTACTCTGGGATGGACTATGGCTACACCTTC.

V gene TRBV19 combines with J gene TRBJ1-3, with 7 bases that match TRBD1. The CDR3 totals 16 residues. V was clipped by 5 bases and J by 4 bases; unmatched bases: 11. Looked up from germline, CDR1 is LNHDA and CDR2 is SQIVND (reference sequence). For the CDR3, the DNA is TGTGCCAGTAGTTTATCAGGGAGGACAGGAGGAAACACCATATATTTT. This sequence encodes CASSLSGRTGGNTIYF.

The chain recombines TRBV5-1 with TRBJ2-7; TRBD1 agrees at 9 bases. After removal of 2 bases from V and 2 bases from J, the junction contained 11 bases not matched to a gene. Germline CDR1 is SGHRS and CDR2 is YFSETQ. This CDR3 region has 17 residues. The CDR3 protein is CASSLRPGTGFPYEQYF. The CDR3 DNA is TGCGCCAGCAGCTTACGTCCCGGGACAGGGTTTCCCTACGAGCAGTACTTC.

The chain joins TRBV6-1 to TRBJ2-5, with D possibly TRBD2 on 6 matching bases. Trimming took 8 bases from V and 0 from J, leaving 10 bases between them. Looked up from germline, CDR1 is MNHNS and CDR2 is SASEGT. CDR3 length: 13 residues. The CDR3 reads CASSRGYQETQYF. As DNA, the CDR3 is TGTGCCAGCTCTCGGGGGTACCAAGAGACCCAGTACTTC.

The table lists this clone with a few counts. This chain joins TRBV28 and TRBJ2-1, with 8 bases aligning to TRBD2. Trimming removed 9 bases from V and 7 bases from J; junction bases left unmatched: 8. Germline V gives CDR1 MDHEN, CDR2 SYDVKM. The CDR3 totals 13 residues. The CDR3 nucleotides read TGTGCCAGTTCATTAGCGGGAAGGAATGAGCAGTTCTTC. Protein sequence: CASSLAGRNEQFF.

V and J are TRBV18 and TRBJ2-7, with TRBD1 matching over 9 bases. The trim removed 6 bases at V and 7 bases at J, leaving 10 bases unmatched. This CDR3 is built from 14 residues. In germline, CDR1 is KGHSH, CDR2 LQKENI. CDR3 in DNA: TGTGCCAGCTCCCCGGGACAGGGTTTGTCTGAGCAGTACTTC. Translation: CASSPGQGLSEQYF.

The chain has TRBV7-3 and TRBJ2-1, with TRBD2 matching over 10 bases. With 3 bases clipped from V and 7 bases from J, the junction kept 6 bases outside the gene matches. The germline gives CDR1 SGHTA, CDR2 FQGTGA. This CDR3 has 15 amino acids. CDR3 sequence (DNA): TGTGCCAGCAGCTTCACCGGACTAGCGGATAATGAGCAGTTCTTC. Translation: CASSFTGLADNEQFF.

This clone has only one observation. The rearrangement links TRBV15 to TRBJ1-5, with D perhaps TRBD1 (5 bases). Germline V CDR1 and CDR2: LNHNV, YYDKDF (reference sequence). With 6 bases removed from V and 1 base from J, the gap between germline ends came to 7 bases. This CDR3 is 13 amino acids long. Written as DNA, the CDR3 is TGTGCCACCAGGGGGGACAGCAATCAGCCCCAGCATTTT. It specifies CATRGDSNQPQHF.

The chain couples TRBV5-1 to TRBJ2-7; tentative D call: TRBD2 (6 bases). V lost 0 bases and J 1 base, leaving 17 bases between the germline ends. CDR1 and CDR2 (germline): SGHRS, YFSETQ. The CDR3 is 17 residues long. CDR3 nucleotides: TGCGCCAGCAGCTTGGTTTCCGGGTCAGGAGGGTCCTACGAGCAGTACTTC. Residues: CASSLVSGSGGSYEQYF.